A selection of T cell receptor beta chains follows, all from one sample in a study of blood T cell repertoires in COVID-19. Measured with immunoSEQ multiplex PCR; TCRdb has only the in-frame clones, and not every one. The data contain some 96,000 clones, 87% of them singletons. The sequencing sample was made of peripheral blood. The receptors were sampled from a man younger than 40 in a cohort sampled during active COVID-19. The CDR3 runs from the conserved cysteine through the conserved F or W. D genes are given only for firm matches.

v_call d_call cdr3_aa
TRBV4-3 NA CASSREQGANEKLFF
TRBV10-3 TRBD2 CAISDHPSGGQENEQFF
TRBV2 TRBD2 CASSPSGGDVDTQYF
TRBV7-2 TRBD2 CASSLATSGASTDTQYF
TRBV18 TRBD1 CASSPPKDRGEAFF
TRBV6-9 NA CASSYRYRNTEAFF
TRBV7-9 TRBD2 CASSSASGGASYEQYF
TRBV5-5 TRBD1 CASRFSGQETYEQYF
TRBV5-5 TRBD2 CASSLGSGQTGEQYF
TRBV7-9 NA CASSPQVDDSPLHF
TRBV2 NA CASSQGGSSEKLFF
TRBV5-5 NA CASSLATGSGNTIYF
TRBV7-2 NA CASSSSGGGGADTQYF
TRBV10-1 TRBD2 CASSGLAGATDTQYF
TRBV18 NA CASSPSSNLANYGYTF
TRBV2 TRBD1 CASRGQGDSPLHF
TRBV7-2 TRBD2 CASSQTSLDEQFF
TRBV24-1 TRBD1 CATSDPGQGGRNEQFF
TRBV21-1 NA CARLAGAPDDSDTQYF
TRBV4-3 NA CASSQEENSPLHF
TRBV20-1 TRBD1 CSASSGRGPSGANVLTF
TRBV9 TRBD2 CASSPRAGGDDEQFF
TRBV15 TRBD1 CATSARLVGQGTYEQYF
TRBV11-2 NA CASSLTGRAYGYTF
TRBV7-2 NA CASSPPPPGNEQYF
TRBV5-4 TRBD2 CASSRTSGGADTQYF
TRBV2 TRBD2 CASGTSSNNEQFF
TRBV7-2 NA CASQNYIGSGVYF
TRBV7-2 TRBD1 CASSLAAGTAYGYTF
TRBV6-5 TRBD1 CASTETGYYNEQFF
TRBV28 TRBD1 CASSASGTGFGNQPQHF
TRBV11-2 NA CASSLRGTATDTQYF
TRBV7-8 NA CASSLGRVHKSEKLFF
TRBV6-6 NA CASSAQTMIGGYTF
TRBV18 TRBD2 CASSPPGLAGGPGDTQYF
TRBV6-4 NA CASSEWRDTEAFF